This T cell receptor beta chain was found in a study of technical replicates of blood from a handful of donors. With 7 bases clipped from V and 1 base from J, the junction kept 5 bases outside the gene matches. The CDR3 has 13 amino acids. Germline CDR1 reads SQVTM; CDR2 reads ANQGSEA. Profiling relied on immunoSEQ multiplex PCR, and the TCRdb table lists in-frame clones only, not all of them. The sample lists about 82,000 clones; roughly 94% were seen once. This chain links TRBV29-1 with TRBJ2-7, with 9 bases lining up with TRBD1. The material sequenced was T cells isolated from PBMCs. The receptor's source is a human donor in good health. In DNA, the CDR3 is TGCAGCGCTACAGGGGGCATTTCCTACGAGCAGTACTTC. Translated, it gives CSATGGISYEQYF.